This T cell receptor (beta chain) stems from a study of cytomegalovirus exposure and HLA in healthy donors. Study information: The Caucasian-associated ancestry cluster contained 81% of the roughly 390 genotyped donors.

PCR primers comprised 60 Vbeta and 13 Jbeta primers. Profiling relied on immunoSEQ multiplex PCR, and the TCRdb table lists in-frame clones only, not all of them. This table holds 200,000 or so clones, 65% to 85% found once. As regards this clone: Its antigen remains unidentified.

General study results and limits: The authors considered a cluster of highly shared sequence variants likely to be a sequencing artifact. CMV serostatus was the only recorded immune exposure for donors. Links to common viral pathogens appeared, in a later analysis, for several of the most significant clusters.

Germline V gene sequence: CDR1 SGHDT, CDR2 YYEEEE. Trimming stripped 0 bases from V and 3 bases from J, with 18 bases between. CDR3 length equals 17 residues. The clonotype comes from a boy aged 2-9 years in good health and CMV-seronegative. The specimen sequenced was PBMCs. The V and J genes are TRBV5-6 and TRBJ1-1; D unresolved. CDR3 sequence (DNA): TGTGCCAGCAGCTTGGCCGGGTCTGGGAAGCGGGACACTGAAGCTTTCTTT. It translates to CASSLAGSGKRDTEAFF.